This T cell receptor beta chain was captured in a study of T cells after posttransplantation cyclophosphamide. Study-level points and caveats: Later post-transplant blood repertoires were often dominated by donor CD8+ memory clones. Recipient CMV seropositivity and CMV reactivation strongly tracked TRB clonality.

Clones were sequenced by immunoSEQ multiplex PCR, and TCRdb holds only the in-frame ones, with some missing. The sample contains tens of thousands of clones, around 84% of which appear only once. Concerning this clone: Its antigen remains unknown.

Germline V gene lookup returns CDR1 SEHNR and CDR2 FQNEAQ (reference sequence). This CDR3 has 13 amino acids. The trim removed 5 bases at V and 6 bases at J, leaving 7 bases unmatched. The source material was PBMCs. This TCR derives from a young man with a blood cancer, CMV-positive, and with a related stem cell donor. This sequence joins TRBV7-9 and TRBJ2-7; TRBD2 aligns across 7 bases. The chain's CDR3 is CASSTRDYAEQYF. CDR3 sequence (DNA): TGTGCCAGCAGCACCCGGGACTACGCCGAGCAGTACTTC.